This T cell receptor beta chain was recovered during a study of cytomegalovirus exposure and HLA in healthy donors. Germline assignment: CDR1 KGHSH and CDR2 LQKENI. The V gene lost 2 bases and the J gene lost 7 bases, with 8 bases spanning the gap. The CDR3 sequence is 13 residues long. The PCR was carried out with 60 Vbeta primers and 13 Jbeta primers. Some clones are missing from TCRdb's copy, which holds only in-frame ones; the method was immunoSEQ multiplex PCR. The data hold some 130,000 clones, with around 74% observed a single time. General observations from the study: Specificity of a few CMV-associated chains for CMV antigens was verified in vitro. Later analysis identified several of the most significant clusters that appeared linked to common viral pathogens.

Remarks on this clone: What it binds is unknown.

This sequence originates from a male donor in good health and CMV-seronegative. The genes are TRBV18 and TRBJ1-4; D not certain. The sequenced sample consisted of PBMCs. The CDR3 spells CASSPGLIEKLFF. The CDR3 region has the DNA TGTGCCAGCTCACCAGGGCTTATTGAAAAACTGTTTTTT.